This T cell receptor beta chain was found in a study of blood T cell repertoires in COVID-19. Study context: Some COVID-19 samples were acute and others convalescent; all came from the United States, Italy and Spain. Sources were T cells, B-cell-depleted T cells, or PBMCs; the material itself was cDNA or gDNA.

TCRdb keeps only in-frame clones here, not all; method: immunoSEQ multiplex PCR. Found here are 200,000 to 300,000 clones, around 84% of them singletons; the top ten hold 4% to 4.5%. The clonotype was recovered from a man aged 60 to 69 with acute or convalescent COVID-19. What was sequenced was peripheral blood.

The CDR3 is CASSPSRGGGNTEAFF. The CDR3 DNA follows: TGCGCCAGCAGCCCTTCCAGGGGTGGCGGGAACACTGAAGCTTTCTTT. This rearrangement joins TRBV4-1 to TRBJ1-1, with D maybe TRBD1 (6 bases). Trimming left V 4 bases short and J 1 base short, with 16 bases between. Germline-derived CDR1 and CDR2 are MGHRA and YSYEKL. The CDR3 loop spans 16 amino acids.